This section outlines one T cell receptor beta chain sequence together with its context. This sample is drawn from a study of shared T cell receptors in the human thymus. Method: immunoSEQ multiplex PCR; TCRdb's copy keeps in-frame clones and lacks some. Of about 660,000 clones detected, approximately 87% appear once; the ten largest clones hold 0.0095% to 0.013%. Germline CDR1 and CDR2: SGHNT and YENEEA. Trimming shortened V by 1 base and J by 6 bases, and 22 bases separated the two germline ends. The length of the CDR3 is 17 residues. The same sample was also used in a study of human thymus T cells. As that report states: Surgeons resected thymus tissue during corrective heart surgery. Gene usage for V and J segments appeared biased in thymic and blood repertoires. Reports from related research described highly overlapping thymic repertoires among unrelated individuals.

V usage is TRBV11-3 and J usage is TRBJ2-7; D might be TRBD1 (6 bases). The sequence was collected from a boy under three years old with a congenital heart defect. The sequenced sample consisted of thymocytes. CDR3 in amino acids: CASSLVAGALHGAEQYF. CDR3 sequence (DNA): TGTGCCAGCAGCTTAGTAGCAGGGGCCCTTCATGGGGCCGAGCAGTACTTC.